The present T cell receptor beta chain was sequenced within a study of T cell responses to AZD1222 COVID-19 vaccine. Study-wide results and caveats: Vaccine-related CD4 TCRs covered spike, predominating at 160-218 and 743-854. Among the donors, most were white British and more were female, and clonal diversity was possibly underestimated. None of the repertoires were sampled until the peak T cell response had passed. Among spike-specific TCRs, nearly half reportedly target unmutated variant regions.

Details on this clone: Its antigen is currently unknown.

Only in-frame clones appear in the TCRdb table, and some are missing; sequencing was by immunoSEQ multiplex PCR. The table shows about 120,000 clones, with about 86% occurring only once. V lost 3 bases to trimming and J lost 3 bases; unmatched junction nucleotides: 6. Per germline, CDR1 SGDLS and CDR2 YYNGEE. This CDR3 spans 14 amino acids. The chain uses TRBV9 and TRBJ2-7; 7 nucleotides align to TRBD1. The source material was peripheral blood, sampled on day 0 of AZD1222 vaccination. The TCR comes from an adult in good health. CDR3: CASSGGQMDYEQYF. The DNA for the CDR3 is TGTGCCAGCAGCGGGGGACAGATGGACTACGAGCAGTACTTC.